The entry below gives a single T cell receptor (beta chain) sequence along with its context. The CDR3 loop spans 12 amino acids. Germline CDR1 reads SQVTM; CDR2 reads ANQGSEA. Between the trimmed V and J ends, which lost 3 bases and 1 base, there was a span of 6 bases. This entry is derived from a study of OX40 agonist ivuxolimab in advanced cancers. Study-wide context: Three patients, one with hepatocellular carcinoma and two with cutaneous melanoma, achieved partial responses.

The method was immunoSEQ multiplex PCR; TCRdb's version includes in-frame clones alone and lacks a portion of them. The table records more than 45,000 clones, approximately 91% of them present only once. This sequence originates from an adult with an advanced solid tumor such as melanoma, head and neck, liver or kidney cancer. Sequencing was performed on CD4+ or CD8+ T cells sorted from blood, taken in a trial of the OX40 agonist ivuxolimab. The chain couples TRBV29-1 to TRBJ1-1; no definite D call. This CDR3 is CSVEYQNTEAFF. Here the CDR3 DNA reads TGCAGCGTTGAGTATCAGAACACTGAAGCTTTCTTT.